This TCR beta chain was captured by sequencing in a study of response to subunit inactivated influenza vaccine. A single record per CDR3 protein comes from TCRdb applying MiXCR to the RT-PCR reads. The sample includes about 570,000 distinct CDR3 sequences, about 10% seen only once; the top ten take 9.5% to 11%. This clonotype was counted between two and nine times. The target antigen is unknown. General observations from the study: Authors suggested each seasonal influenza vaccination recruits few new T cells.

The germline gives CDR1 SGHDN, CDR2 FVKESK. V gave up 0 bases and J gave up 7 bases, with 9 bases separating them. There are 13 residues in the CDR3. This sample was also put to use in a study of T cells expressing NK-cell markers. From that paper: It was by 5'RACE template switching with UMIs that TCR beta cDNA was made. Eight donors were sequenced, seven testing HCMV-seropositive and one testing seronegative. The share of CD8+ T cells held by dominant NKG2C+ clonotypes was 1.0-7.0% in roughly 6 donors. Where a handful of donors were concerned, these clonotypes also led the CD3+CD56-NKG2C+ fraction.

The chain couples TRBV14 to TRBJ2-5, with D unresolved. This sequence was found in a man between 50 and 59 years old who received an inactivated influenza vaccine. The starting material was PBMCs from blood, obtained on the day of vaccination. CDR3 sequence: CASSQDREGTQYF. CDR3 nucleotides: TGTGCCAGCAGCCAAGATAGAGAAGGGACCCAGTACTTC.